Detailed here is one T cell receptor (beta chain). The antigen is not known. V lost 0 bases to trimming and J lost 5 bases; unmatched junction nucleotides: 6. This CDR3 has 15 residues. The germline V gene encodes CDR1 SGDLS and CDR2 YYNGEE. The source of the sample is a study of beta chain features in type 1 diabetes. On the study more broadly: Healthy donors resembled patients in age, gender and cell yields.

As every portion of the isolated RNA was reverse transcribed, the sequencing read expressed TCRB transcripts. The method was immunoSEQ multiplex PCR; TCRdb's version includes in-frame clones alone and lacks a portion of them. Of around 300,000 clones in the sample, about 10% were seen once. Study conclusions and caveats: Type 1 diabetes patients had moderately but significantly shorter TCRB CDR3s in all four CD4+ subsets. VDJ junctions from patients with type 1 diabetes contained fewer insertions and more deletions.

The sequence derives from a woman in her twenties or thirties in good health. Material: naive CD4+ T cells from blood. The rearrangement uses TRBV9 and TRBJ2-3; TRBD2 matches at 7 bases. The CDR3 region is CASSVALGEGDTQYF. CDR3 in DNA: TGTGCCAGCAGCGTAGCCCTAGGGGAGGGAGATACGCAGTATTTT.